This TCR beta chain was sequenced in a study of blood T cells in healthy people across ages. Study-wide context: About one barcoded TCR beta cDNA was captured per two T cells. Findings and limits, study-wide: Both higher diversity and more naive CD4+ cells marked long-lived donors when set against aged donors.

Germline values: CDR1 DFQATT, CDR2 SNEGSKA (reference sequence). V lost 5 bases and J lost 1, with 15 bases in between. The CDR3 totals 15 residues. This clonotype came up a few times. Its cognate antigen is unknown. Isolation per sample recovered at least 7 million PBMCs. Next came a second PCR, run for about 7 to 12 cycles, which used a sample-barcoded 5' primer along with a J-beta primer mix. Each CDR3 protein is one row after TCRdb ran MiXCR on the 5' RACE reads. Of approximately 1.5 million distinct CDR3 sequences in the sample, 35% to 45% are singletons; the top ten hold approximately 4.1%. The TCR comes from a woman aged 18-29 years in good health. This chain uses TRBV20-1 with TRBJ2-4; D might be TRBD1 (5 bases). Material for sequencing was blood. The CDR3 region has the DNA TGCAGTGCTCGCGACAGCTCCGGGGCCAAAAACATTCAGTACTTC. This encodes CSARDSSGAKNIQYF.